Shown below are 32 T cell receptor beta chains from a single sample sequenced in a study of cytomegalovirus exposure and HLA in healthy donors. PCR primers comprised 60 Vbeta and 13 Jbeta primers. Method: immunoSEQ multiplex PCR; TCRdb's copy keeps in-frame clones and lacks some. This sample has about 85,000 clones; about 80% occur once, and the top ten carry around a quarter. The sequenced material came from PBMCs. The receptors were sampled from a woman aged 45-65 years in good health and CMV-seropositive.

The chain recombines TRBV28 with TRBJ1-5; D is unresolved. CDR1 is MDHEN, CDR2 SYDVKM, per germline. This CDR3 contains 11 residues. The V end lost 3 bases, the J end lost 8 bases, and 5 bases lay between the germline ends. In DNA, the CDR3 is TGTGCCAGCAGTTTCCGGGAGCCCCAGCATTTT. Its translation is CASSFREPQHF. The full variable domain, its missing parts supplied by reference TRBV28 and TRBJ1-5, is DVKVTQSSRYLVKRTGEKVFLECVQDMDHENMFWYRQDPGLGLRLIYFSYDVKMKEKGDIPEGYSVSREKKERFSLILESASTNQTSMYLCASSFREPQHFGDGTRLSIL.

J is TRBJ2-6 and V is TRBV30; 7 nucleotides line up with TRBD2. The germline V gene encodes CDR1 GTSNPN and CDR2 SVGIG (reference sequence). The CDR3 spans 16 residues. V shed 2 bases, J shed 0 bases, and the junction held 4 bases outside the gene matches. CDR3 protein: CAWSTGGNSGANVLTF. CDR3 DNA: TGTGCCTGGAGTACCGGGGGGAACTCTGGGGCCAACGTCCTGACTTTC.

V gene TRBV5-4 combines with J gene TRBJ2-3, with 8 bases matching TRBD2. With V trimmed by 0 bases and J by 6 bases, 6 bases remained unmatched. The CDR3 totals 15 residues. The germline CDR1 and CDR2 sequences are SGHNT and YYREEE (reference sequence). The CDR3 protein is CASSLGTSTGDTQYF. The CDR3 region has the DNA TGTGCCAGCAGCTTGGGGACTAGCACCGGGGATACGCAGTATTTT.

The chain combines TRBV6-5 with TRBJ1-3, with a weak D call TRBD1 (5 bases). Per germline, CDR1 MNHEY and CDR2 SVGAGI. There are 16 residues in the CDR3. Deletions cut 0 bases from V and 7 bases from J, with 16 bases between. The CDR3 loop is CASSYSAGPSMNTIYF. CDR3 DNA: TGTGCCAGCAGTTACTCAGCAGGGCCCTCTATGAACACCATATATTTT.

The rearrangement uses TRBV11-1 and TRBJ2-6; unclear D gene. Trimming removed 0 bases from V and 4 bases from J, with 7 bases in between. CDR3 length equals 15 residues. Germline V CDR1 and CDR2: SGHAT, FQDESV (reference sequence). CDR3 sequence reads: CASSLALTGANVLTF. DNA for the CDR3: TGTGCCAGCAGCTTAGCCCTAACCGGGGCCAACGTCCTGACTTTC.

The chain employs TRBV10-3 and TRBJ1-1; tentatively, D is TRBD1 (6 bases). The CDR3 consists of 15 residues. The germline V gene has CDR1 ENHRY and CDR2 SYGVKD. V gave up 3 bases and J gave up 7 bases, with 18 bases separating them. CDR3 loop: CAISEWGGVGREAFF. As DNA, the CDR3 is TGTGCCATCAGTGAATGGGGGGGCGTCGGGCGTGAAGCTTTCTTT.

This chain uses TRBV6-5 with TRBJ1-3; perhaps TRBD1 as D (6 bases). CDR3 length equals 16 residues. CDR1 is MNHEY and CDR2 is SVGAGI in the germline V gene. Trimming removed 0 bases from V and 4 bases from J, with 13 bases in between. CDR3 residues: CASSYSDRPTGNTIYF. The CDR3 DNA follows: TGTGCCAGCAGTTACTCTGACAGGCCGACGGGAAACACCATATATTTT.

The sample holds a few counts of this clone. The V and J genes are TRBV15 and TRBJ1-1; D is ambiguous. V was clipped by 0 bases and J by 2 bases, with 7 bases between them. This CDR3 region has 14 residues. Per germline, CDR1 LNHNV and CDR2 YYDKDF (reference sequence). The CDR3 sequence: CATSRDRSNTEAFF. The CDR3 DNA follows: TGTGCCACCAGCAGAGATAGGAGCAACACTGAAGCTTTCTTT.

J is TRBJ2-3 and V is TRBV29-1; no definite D call. V gave up 3 bases and J gave up 0 bases, with 10 bases separating them. Germline V gene sequence: CDR1 SQVTM, CDR2 ANQGSEA. The CDR3 has 14 residues. The chain's CDR3 is CSVDPARSTDTQYF. CDR3 DNA: TGCAGCGTTGATCCGGCGCGGAGCACAGATACGCAGTATTTT.

This clone has a single count. The gene calls are TRBV18 and TRBJ1-5; D perhaps matches TRBD1 (5 bases). CDR3 length: 15 residues. The V end lost 0 bases, the J end lost 7 bases, and 13 bases lay between the germline ends. Germline CDR1 KGHSH, CDR2 LQKENI. In DNA form, the CDR3 reads TGTGCCAGCTCACCACCGCCAGGGATGGAGCAGCCCCAGCATTTT. Residues: CASSPPPGMEQPQHF.

The chain couples TRBV5-1 to TRBJ1-3, with no clear D. The CDR3 is made up of 13 amino acids. Germline V gene sequence: CDR1 SGHRS, CDR2 YFSETQ. Trimming removed 2 bases from V and 1 base from J, with 4 bases in between. The chain's CDR3 is CASSLTSGNTIYF. The CDR3 region has the DNA TGCGCCAGCAGCTTAACATCTGGAAACACCATATATTTT.

For this clone: A read error may produce the germline difference seen at one junction end. J is TRBJ1-2 and V is TRBV7-9; 7 bases map to TRBD1. Germline CDR1 and CDR2: SEHNR and FQNEAQ (reference sequence). CDR3 length: 15 residues. CDR3 sequence: CSSSPPDREFSGYTF. CDR3 nucleotide sequence: TGTTCCAGCAGCCCCCCTGACAGGGAATTTTCGGGCTACACCTTC.

This chain uses TRBV11-3 with TRBJ1-2, with 10 bases fitting TRBD1. CDR1 is SGHNT and CDR2 is YENEEA in the germline V gene. This CDR3 region has 16 residues. After removal of 5 bases from V and 6 bases from J, the junction contained 12 bases not matched to a gene. The CDR3 DNA is TGTGCCAGCAGCGAACCCCGGGACAGGGGAATGAATGGCTACACCTTC. Encoded protein: CASSEPRDRGMNGYTF.

This clone was picked up one time. V gene TRBV11-2 combines with J gene TRBJ2-1; TRBD2 might be the D (6 bases). This CDR3 region has 13 residues. Germline V gene sequence: CDR1 SGHAT, CDR2 FQNNGV. V lost 4 bases, J lost 6 bases, and 10 bases lay in between. CDR3 nucleotide sequence: TGTGCCAGCAGCTCGGACTATTTCAATGAGCAGTTCTTC. This gives the protein CASSSDYFNEQFF.

Of note for this clone: A junction boundary mismatches the germline segment, possibly from a read error. This rearrangement joins TRBV11-3 to TRBJ2-1, with 8 bases matching TRBD2. Germline CDR1 and CDR2: SGHNT and YENEEA. The CDR3 consists of 14 residues. CDR3 nucleotides: TGTGCCACCAGCCGGGAGGGCTCCTACAATGAGCAGTTCTTC. Protein: CATSREGSYNEQFF. The entire variable domain, with the rest obtained from reference TRBV11-3 and TRBJ2-1, is as follows: EAGVVQSPRYKIIEKKQPVAFWCNPISGHNTLYWYLQNLGQGPELLIRYENEEAVDDSQLPKDRFSAERLKGVDSTLKIQPAELGDSAVYLCATSREGSYNEQFFGPGTRLTVL.

The CDR3 here is CASSVGTSNTEAFF. CDR3 nucleotide sequence: TGTGCCAGCAGCGTGGGGACATCGAACACTGAAGCTTTCTTT. This chain connects TRBV9 to TRBJ1-1, with D possibly matching TRBD1 (6 bases). V lost 2 bases to trimming and J lost 1 base, with 9 bases between them. CDR1 SGDLS and CDR2 YYNGEE come from the germline V gene. The CDR3 spans 14 residues. Drawing the rest from reference TRBV9 and TRBJ1-1, the complete variable domain is DSGVTQTPKHLITATGQRVTLRCSPRSGDLSVYWYQQSLDQGLQFLIQYYNGEERAKGNILERFSAQQFPDLHSELNLSSLELGDSALYFCASSVGTSNTEAFFGQGTRLTVV.

The chain has TRBV6-1 and TRBJ1-1; D is possibly TRBD1 (5 bases). V lost 8 bases, J lost 4 bases, and 14 bases lay in between. The CDR3 is made up of 13 amino acids. The germline V gene has CDR1 MNHNS and CDR2 SASEGT. The CDR3 protein is CASLGTGGTEAFF. CDR3 bases: TGTGCCAGCCTGGGGACCGGGGGCACTGAAGCTTTCTTT.

This clone was observed once. CDR3 nucleotide sequence: TGTGCCAGTAGTAGGGACACACTATGGGGCTACACCTTC. Protein product: CASSRDTLWGYTF. The chain has TRBV19 and TRBJ1-2, with D possibly being TRBD1 (6 bases). The CDR3 sequence is 13 residues long. Germline CDR1 is LNHDA and CDR2 is SQIVND (reference sequence). The V end was cut by 4 bases, the J end by 8 bases, with 14 bases between. The full variable domain, in which reference TRBV19 and TRBJ1-2 provide the parts outside the CDR3, is DGGITQSPKYLFRKEGQNVTLSCEQNLNHDAMYWYRQDPGQGLRLIYYSQIVNDFQKGDIAEGYSVSREKKESFPLTVTSAQKNPTAFYLCASSRDTLWGYTFGSGTRLTVV.

In DNA form, the CDR3 reads TGTGCCAGCTCAAGAGGAGGTACCGGGGAGCTGTTTTTT. Residues: CASSRGGTGELFF. V usage is TRBV25-1 and J usage is TRBJ2-2; tentatively, D is TRBD2 (5 bases). This CDR3 is 13 amino acids long. In germline, CDR1 is MGHDK, CDR2 SYGVNS. V was pared by 8 bases and J by 5 bases, with 12 bases between.

V usage is TRBV10-1 and J usage is TRBJ2-2, with D perhaps matching TRBD2 (6 bases). This CDR3 has 16 amino acids. V was pared by 0 bases and J by 3 bases, with 11 bases between. Germline V gene lookup returns CDR1 WNHNN and CDR2 SYGVQD (reference sequence). CDR3 in DNA: TGCGCCAGCAGTGAGTCTGAGACTAGGGACACCGGGGAGCTGTTTTTT. This translates into CASSESETRDTGELFF.

Of note for this clone: Its ends do not fully match the called genes, so a read error is possible. V and J are TRBV7-9 and TRBJ2-3; TRBD1 is a possible D gene (5 bases). CDR1 is SEHNR and CDR2 is FQNEAQ in the germline V gene (reference sequence). The CDR3 spans 11 residues. CDR3 DNA sequence: TGTTCCAGCAGCTCCCTCGGACACCCCATTTTT. Protein sequence: CSSSSLGHPIF. The full variable domain, completed using reference TRBV7-9 and TRBJ2-3, is DTGVSQNPRHKITKRGQNVTFRCDPISEHNRLYWYRQTLGQGPEFLTYFQNEAQLEKSRLLSDRFSAERPKGSFSTLEIQRTEQGDSAMYLCSSSSLGHPIFGPGTRLTVL.

V usage is TRBV7-9 and J usage is TRBJ2-7; 11 bases map to TRBD2. CDR3 length: 14 amino acids. The germline gives CDR1 SEHNR, CDR2 FQNEAQ (reference sequence). V trimming: 5 bases; J trimming: 7 bases; junction bases outside the gene matches: 7. CDR3 bases: TGTGCCAGCAGCGTACTAGCGGGAGTGGGTGAGCAGTACGTC. Its translation: CASSVLAGVGEQYV.

This clone was seen just once. This rearrangement joins TRBV13 to TRBJ1-1; TRBD1 might be the D (5 bases). V lost 4 bases and J lost 5, with 23 bases in between. Germline V lookup: CDR1 PRHDT, CDR2 FYEKMQ (reference sequence). The length of the CDR3 is 17 residues. This chain's CDR3 is CASSWGRTRGAGTEAFF. The DNA of the CDR3 is TGTGCCAGCAGCTGGGGCCGGACAAGGGGCGCCGGGACTGAAGCTTTCTTT.

The chain employs TRBV29-1 and TRBJ1-3; TRBD1 might be the D (6 bases). There are 12 residues in the CDR3. V was pared by 4 bases and J by 3 bases, with 7 bases between. Per the germline V gene, CDR1 is SQVTM and CDR2 is ANQGSEA. CDR3 in amino acids: CSVGQDGNTIYF. The CDR3 coding sequence is TGCAGCGTTGGACAGGATGGAAACACCATATATTTT. Full variable domain (remainder filled in from reference TRBV29-1 and TRBJ1-3): SAVISQKPSRDICQRGTSLTIQCQVDSQVTMMFWYRQQPGQSLTLIATANQGSEATYESGFVIDKFPISRPNLTFSTLTVSNMSPEDSSIYLCSVGQDGNTIYFGEGSWLTVV.

The genes are TRBV28 and TRBJ2-1; 10 bases line up with TRBD1. This CDR3 spans 14 amino acids. Germline V lookup: CDR1 MDHEN, CDR2 SYDVKM. After removal of 6 bases from V and 7 bases from J, the junction contained 6 bases not matched to a gene. CDR3 region: CASSRQGARNEQFF. CDR3 DNA sequence: TGTGCCAGCAGCCGACAGGGGGCGCGTAATGAGCAGTTCTTC. Based on the CDR3 plus reference TRBV28 and TRBJ2-1, the full variable domain is DVKVTQSSRYLVKRTGEKVFLECVQDMDHENMFWYRQDPGLGLRLIYFSYDVKMKEKGDIPEGYSVSREKKERFSLILESASTNQTSMYLCASSRQGARNEQFFGPGTRLTVL.

This chain connects TRBV19 to TRBJ2-4; 10 bases fit TRBD1. Germline V gene sequence: CDR1 LNHDA, CDR2 SQIVND (reference sequence). The CDR3 spans 16 residues. Unmatched junction bases numbered 5, after V lost 3 bases and J lost 3 bases. The CDR3 loop reads CASSIGDRGHKNIQYF. CDR3 coding DNA: TGTGCCAGTAGTATCGGGGACAGGGGCCACAAAAACATTCAGTACTTC.

This clone has only one observation. The chain uses TRBV12-1 and TRBJ2-5; the D segment call TRBD1 is taken from the table without a DNA check. TRBV12-1 is assigned pseudogene status. The CDR3 sequence is 15 residues long. CDR3 sequence: CASSSRTADQETQYF. The CDR3 nucleotides read TGTGCCAGCAGCTCCAGGACAGCGGACCAAGAGACCCAGTACTTC.

The chain joins TRBV5-5 to TRBJ1-2; D is uncertain. CDR3 length: 13 residues. Germline loops: CDR1 SGHKS, CDR2 YYEKEE (reference sequence). Trimming cost V 2 bases and J 6 bases, with 11 bases left between them. The CDR3 DNA reads TGTGCCAGCAGCTTATCAGGCCCAGATGGCTACACCTTC. Translating gives CASSLSGPDGYTF.

This clone was counted once. This chain links TRBV29-1 with TRBJ2-1, with D unclear. The CDR3 sequence is 10 residues long. V lost 7 bases, J lost 13 bases, and 14 bases lay in between. Looked up from germline, CDR1 is SQVTM and CDR2 is ANQGSEA. The CDR3 sequence: CSALVGYQFF. The CDR3 DNA sequence: TGCAGCGCCCTGGTCGGGTACCAGTTCTTC.

V usage is TRBV7-9 and J usage is TRBJ1-1; TRBD1 matches 7 bases. Germline trimming cut 2 bases from V and 3 bases from J; bases unmatched to any gene: 3. Germline values: CDR1 SEHNR, CDR2 FQNEAQ (reference sequence). This CDR3 has 14 amino acids. CDR3 nucleotide sequence: TGTGCCAGCAGCTTACAGGGGGGTCACACTGAAGCTTTCTTT. It is translated as CASSLQGGHTEAFF.

Concerning this clone: This same CDR3 is encoded by further DNA sequences in the sample. The J gene is TRBJ2-7, the V gene TRBV5-8, with D possibly TRBD1 on 6 matching bases. CDR1 and CDR2 from the germline V gene are SGHTS and YDEGEE. V shed 3 bases and J shed 2 bases, with 9 bases lying between them. This CDR3 has 13 amino acids. The CDR3 DNA sequence: TGTGCCAGCAGCTACAGGGACCCCTACGAGCAGTACTTC. Its protein product is CASSYRDPYEQYF.

The chain combines TRBV11-2 with TRBJ2-1, with 9 positions matching TRBD2. The length of the CDR3 is 15 residues. The V and J ends lost 2 bases and 6 bases, in that order; junction bases with no gene match: 5. In germline, CDR1 is SGHAT, CDR2 FQNNGV. The chain's CDR3 is CASSLRAGGSNEQFF. Here the CDR3 DNA reads TGTGCCAGCAGCTTAAGAGCGGGGGGATCCAATGAGCAGTTCTTC.